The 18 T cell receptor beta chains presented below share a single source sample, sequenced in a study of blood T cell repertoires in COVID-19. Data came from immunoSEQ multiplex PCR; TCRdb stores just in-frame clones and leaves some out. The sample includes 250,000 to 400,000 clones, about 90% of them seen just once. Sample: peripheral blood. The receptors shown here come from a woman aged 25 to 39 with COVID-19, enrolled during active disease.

The CDR3 DNA follows: TGTGCCAGCAGCCAGGCAAGCGGGAGTTCGACCGGGGAGCTGTTTTTT. It translates to CASSQASGSSTGELFF. J is TRBJ2-2 and V is TRBV4-2; TRBD2 agrees at 8 bases. The CDR3 runs to 16 residues. J lost 5 bases, V lost 3 bases, and 8 bases had no gene match. Per the germline V gene, CDR1 is LGHNA and CDR2 is YNFKEQ.

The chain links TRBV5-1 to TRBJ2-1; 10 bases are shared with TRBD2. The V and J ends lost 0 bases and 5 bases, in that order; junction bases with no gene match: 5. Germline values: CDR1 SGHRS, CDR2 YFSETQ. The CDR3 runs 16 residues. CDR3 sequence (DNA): TGCGCCAGCAGCTTGGCTATAGCGGGAGGAAACAATGAGCAGTTCTTC. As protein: CASSLAIAGGNNEQFF.

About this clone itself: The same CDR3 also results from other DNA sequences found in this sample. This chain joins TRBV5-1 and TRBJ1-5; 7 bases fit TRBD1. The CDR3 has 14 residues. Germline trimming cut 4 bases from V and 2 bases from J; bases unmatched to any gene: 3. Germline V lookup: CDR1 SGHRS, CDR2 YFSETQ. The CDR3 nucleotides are TGCGCCAGCAGCCTTGGGACAGGCAATCAGCCCCAGCATTTT. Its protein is CASSLGTGNQPQHF.

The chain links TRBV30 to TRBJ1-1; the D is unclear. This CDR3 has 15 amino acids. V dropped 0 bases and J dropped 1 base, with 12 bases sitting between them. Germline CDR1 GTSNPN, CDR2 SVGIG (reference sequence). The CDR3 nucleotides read TGTGCCTGGAGTGTGGCCTCTCTTGGGAACACTGAAGCTTTCTTT. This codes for CAWSVASLGNTEAFF. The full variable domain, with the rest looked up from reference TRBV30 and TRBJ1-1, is SQTIHQWPATLVQPVGSPLSLECTVEGTSNPNLYWYRQAAGRGLQLLFYSVGIGQISSEVPQNLSASRPQDRQFILSSKKLLLSDSGFYLCAWSVASLGNTEAFFGQGTRLTVV.

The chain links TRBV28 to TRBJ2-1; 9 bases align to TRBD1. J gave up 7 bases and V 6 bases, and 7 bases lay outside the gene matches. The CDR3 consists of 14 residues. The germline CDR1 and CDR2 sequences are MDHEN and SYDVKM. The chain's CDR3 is CASRGTGIGNEQFF. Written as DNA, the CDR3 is TGTGCCAGCAGGGGGACAGGGATCGGTAATGAGCAGTTCTTC. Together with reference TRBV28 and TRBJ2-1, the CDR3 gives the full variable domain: DVKVTQSSRYLVKRTGEKVFLECVQDMDHENMFWYRQDPGLGLRLIYFSYDVKMKEKGDIPEGYSVSREKKERFSLILESASTNQTSMYLCASRGTGIGNEQFFGPGTRLTVL.

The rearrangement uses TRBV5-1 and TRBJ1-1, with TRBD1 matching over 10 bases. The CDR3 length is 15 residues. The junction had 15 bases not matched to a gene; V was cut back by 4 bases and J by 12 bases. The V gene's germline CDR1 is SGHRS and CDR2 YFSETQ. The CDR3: CASSPESPGTGVSFF. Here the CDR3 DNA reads TGCGCCAGCAGCCCGGAATCCCCCGGGACAGGGGTATCTTTCTTT. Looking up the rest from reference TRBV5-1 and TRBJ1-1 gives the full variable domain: KAGVTQTPRYLIKTRGQQVTLSCSPISGHRSVSWYQQTPGQGLQFLFEYFSETQRNKGNFPGRFSGRQFSNSRSEMNVSTLELGDSALYLCASSPESPGTGVSFFGQGTRLTVV.

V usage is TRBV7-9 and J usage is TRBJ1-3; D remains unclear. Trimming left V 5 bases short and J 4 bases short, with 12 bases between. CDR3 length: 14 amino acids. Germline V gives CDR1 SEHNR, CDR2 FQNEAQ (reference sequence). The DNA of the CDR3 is TGTGCCAGCAGCGCAAATTCGAGGGGAAACACCATATATTTT. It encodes CASSANSRGNTIYF.

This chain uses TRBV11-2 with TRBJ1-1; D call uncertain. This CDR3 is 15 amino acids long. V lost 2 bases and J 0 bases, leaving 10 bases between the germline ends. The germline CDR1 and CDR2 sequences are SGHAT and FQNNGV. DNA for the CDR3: TGTGCCAGCAGCTTAATCCCGGGAATGAACACTGAAGCTTTCTTT. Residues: CASSLIPGMNTEAFF.

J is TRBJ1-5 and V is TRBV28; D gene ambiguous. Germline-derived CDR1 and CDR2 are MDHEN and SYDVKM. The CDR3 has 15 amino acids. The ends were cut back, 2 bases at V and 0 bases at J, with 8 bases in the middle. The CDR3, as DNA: TGTGCCAGCAGTTTAGGGAGGGATAGCAATCAGCCCCAGCATTTT. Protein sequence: CASSLGRDSNQPQHF.

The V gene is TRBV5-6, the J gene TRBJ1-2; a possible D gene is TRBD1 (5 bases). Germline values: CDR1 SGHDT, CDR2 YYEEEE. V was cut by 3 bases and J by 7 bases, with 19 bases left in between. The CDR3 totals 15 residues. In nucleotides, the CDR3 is TGTGCCAGCAGCTGGGGGACTTCGTCAGGTGGTGGCTACACCTTC. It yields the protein CASSWGTSSGGGYTF.

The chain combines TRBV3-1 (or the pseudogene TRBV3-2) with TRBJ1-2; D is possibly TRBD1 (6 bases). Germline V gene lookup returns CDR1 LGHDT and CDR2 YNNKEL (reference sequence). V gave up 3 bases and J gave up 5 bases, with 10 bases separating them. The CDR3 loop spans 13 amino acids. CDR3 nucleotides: TGTGCCAGCAGCCATTCAGGGGCGTATGGCTACACCTTC. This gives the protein CASSHSGAYGYTF.

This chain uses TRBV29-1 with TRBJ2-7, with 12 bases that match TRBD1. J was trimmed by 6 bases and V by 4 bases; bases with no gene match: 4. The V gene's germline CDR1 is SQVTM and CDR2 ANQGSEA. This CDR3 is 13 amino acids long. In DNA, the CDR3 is TGCAGCGTTGGGGGGACAGGGGGCGGCGAGCAGTACTTC. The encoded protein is CSVGGTGGGEQYF.

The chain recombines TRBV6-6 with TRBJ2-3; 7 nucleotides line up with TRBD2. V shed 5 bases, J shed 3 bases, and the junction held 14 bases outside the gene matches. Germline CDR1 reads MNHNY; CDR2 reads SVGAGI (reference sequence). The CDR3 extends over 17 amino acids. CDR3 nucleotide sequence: TGTGCCAGCAGTCCCGACGATAGGACTAGTGTTACAGATACGCAGTATTTT. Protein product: CASSPDDRTSVTDTQYF.

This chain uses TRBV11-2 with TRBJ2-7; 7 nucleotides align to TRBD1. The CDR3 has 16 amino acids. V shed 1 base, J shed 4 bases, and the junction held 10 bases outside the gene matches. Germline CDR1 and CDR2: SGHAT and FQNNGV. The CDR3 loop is CASSLGPGQSIYEQYF. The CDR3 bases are TGTGCCAGCAGCTTAGGCCCGGGACAGTCGATTTACGAGCAGTACTTC.

CDR3 sequence: CASSLSPIAYGYTF. As DNA, the CDR3 is TGTGCCAGCAGTTTATCCCCTATTGCCTATGGCTACACCTTC. This chain connects TRBV28 to TRBJ1-2, with unresolved D. V was shortened by 1 base and J by 4 bases, with 10 bases between the two germline ends. The CDR3 runs 14 residues. CDR1 MDHEN and CDR2 SYDVKM come from the germline V gene.

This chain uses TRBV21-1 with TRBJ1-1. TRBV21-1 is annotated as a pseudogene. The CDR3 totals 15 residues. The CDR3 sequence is CASSKEIERDTEAFF. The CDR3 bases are TGTGCCAGCAGCAAAGAAATTGAGCGGGACACTGAAGCTTTCTTT.

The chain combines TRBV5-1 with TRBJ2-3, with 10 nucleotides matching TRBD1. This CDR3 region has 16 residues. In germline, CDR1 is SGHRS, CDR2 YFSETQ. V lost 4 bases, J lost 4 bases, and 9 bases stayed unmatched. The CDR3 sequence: CASSPLTGGSPDTQYF. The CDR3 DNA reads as TGCGCCAGCAGCCCCTTGACAGGGGGCTCACCAGATACGCAGTATTTT. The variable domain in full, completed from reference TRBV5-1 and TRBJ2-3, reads KAGVTQTPRYLIKTRGQQVTLSCSPISGHRSVSWYQQTPGQGLQFLFEYFSETQRNKGNFPGRFSGRQFSNSRSEMNVSTLELGDSALYLCASSPLTGGSPDTQYFGPGTRLTVL.

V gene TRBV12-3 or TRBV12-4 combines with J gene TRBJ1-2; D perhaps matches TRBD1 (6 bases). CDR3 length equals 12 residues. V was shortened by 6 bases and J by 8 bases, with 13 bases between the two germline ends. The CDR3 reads CASRGNREGYTF. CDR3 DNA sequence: TGTGCCAGCAGGGGGAACAGGGAAGGCTACACCTTC.